This T cell receptor (beta chain) derives from a study of T cell responses to AZD1222 COVID-19 vaccine. CDR1 is SGHTA and CDR2 is FQGTGA in the germline V gene. The CDR3 has 16 amino acids. V lost 3 bases to trimming and J lost 6 bases; unmatched junction nucleotides: 4. Assay used: immunoSEQ multiplex PCR; TCRdb lists only in-frame clones, some missing. The repertoire holds 150,000 to 200,000 clones, with about 91% as singletons. The starting material was peripheral blood, obtained 28 days after the second AZD1222 dose. The source is an adult who received the AZD1222 COVID-19 vaccine. The V and J genes are TRBV7-3 and TRBJ1-6; 11 nucleotides match TRBD1. The CDR3 nucleotides read TGTGCCAGCAGCTTGTTTGGGACAGGGGGTAATTCACCCCTCCACTTT. It yields the protein CASSLFGTGGNSPLHF.